This T cell receptor (beta chain) originates from a study of cytomegalovirus exposure and HLA in healthy donors. Whole-study findings and limits: Later genetic work tied a missense DCLRE1C variant to beta-chain V and J trimming. A cluster of highly shared sequence variants was likely a sequencing artifact.

PCR involved 60 Vbeta and 13 Jbeta primers. Some clones are missing from TCRdb's copy, which holds only in-frame ones; the method was immunoSEQ multiplex PCR. The table lists about 160,000 clones, roughly four fifths of them singletons, with around 2.5% in the top ten. Comment on this clone: Its antigen is still unknown.

This CDR3 contains 15 residues. The ends lost 0 bases at V and 5 bases at J; junction bases unmatched: 3. Germline lookup yields CDR1 LNHNV and CDR2 YYDKDF (reference sequence). Donors sampled were nominally healthy, though unrecorded immune exposures were likely. The sample taken for sequencing was PBMCs. The receptor was derived from a female donor in good health and CMV-seronegative. J is TRBJ2-5 and V is TRBV15, with 10 positions matching TRBD1. The CDR3 protein is CATSRDRGQGETQYF. DNA of the CDR3: TGTGCCACCAGCAGAGATCGGGGACAGGGGGAGACCCAGTACTTC. The complete variable domain, with remaining parts taken from reference TRBV15 and TRBJ2-5, reads DAMVIQNPRYQVTQFGKPVTLSCSQTLNHNVMYWYQQKSSQAPKLLFHYYDKDFNNEADTPDNFQSRRPNTSFCFLDIRSPGLGDTAMYLCATSRDRGQGETQYFGPGTRLLVL.